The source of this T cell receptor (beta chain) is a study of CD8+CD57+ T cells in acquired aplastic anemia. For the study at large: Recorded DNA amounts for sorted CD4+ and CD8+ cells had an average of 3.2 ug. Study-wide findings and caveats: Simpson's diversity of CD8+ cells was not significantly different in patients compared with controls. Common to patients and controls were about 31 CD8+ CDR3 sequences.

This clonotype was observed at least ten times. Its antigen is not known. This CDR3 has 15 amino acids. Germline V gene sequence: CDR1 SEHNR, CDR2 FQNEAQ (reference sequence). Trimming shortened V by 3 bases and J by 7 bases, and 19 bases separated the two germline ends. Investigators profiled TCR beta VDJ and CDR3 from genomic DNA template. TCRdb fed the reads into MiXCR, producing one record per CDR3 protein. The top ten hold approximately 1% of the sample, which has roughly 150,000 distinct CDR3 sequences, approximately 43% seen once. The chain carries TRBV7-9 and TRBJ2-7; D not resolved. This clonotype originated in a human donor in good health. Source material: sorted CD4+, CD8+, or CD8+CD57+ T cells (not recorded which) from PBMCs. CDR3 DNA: TGTGCCAGCAGCTTTAGTTCCGGCCTCCCGTGGGAGCAGTACTTC. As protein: CASSFSSGLPWEQYF.